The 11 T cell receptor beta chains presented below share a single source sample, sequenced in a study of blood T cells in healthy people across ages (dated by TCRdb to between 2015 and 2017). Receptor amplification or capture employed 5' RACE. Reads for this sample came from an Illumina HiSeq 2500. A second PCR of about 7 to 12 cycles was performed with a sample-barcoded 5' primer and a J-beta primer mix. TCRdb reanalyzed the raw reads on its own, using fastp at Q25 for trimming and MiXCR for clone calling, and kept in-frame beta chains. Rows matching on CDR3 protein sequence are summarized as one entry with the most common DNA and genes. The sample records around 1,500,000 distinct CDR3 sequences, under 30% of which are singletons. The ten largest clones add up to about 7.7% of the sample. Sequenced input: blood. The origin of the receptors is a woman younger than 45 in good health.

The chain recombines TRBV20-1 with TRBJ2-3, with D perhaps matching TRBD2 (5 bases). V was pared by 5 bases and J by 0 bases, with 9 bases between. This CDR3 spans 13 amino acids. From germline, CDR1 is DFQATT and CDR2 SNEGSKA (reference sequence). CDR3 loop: CSAAGESTDTQYF. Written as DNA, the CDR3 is TGCAGTGCTGCCGGGGAGAGCACAGATACGCAGTATTTT.

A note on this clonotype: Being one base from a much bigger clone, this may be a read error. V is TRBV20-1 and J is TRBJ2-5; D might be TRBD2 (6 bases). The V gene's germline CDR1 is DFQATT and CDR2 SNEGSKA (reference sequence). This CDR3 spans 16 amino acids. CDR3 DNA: TGCAGTGCTAGGGGCGGGGTGGTGGACGGAGGCTACGAGCAGTGCTTC. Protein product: CSARGGVVDGGYEQCF.

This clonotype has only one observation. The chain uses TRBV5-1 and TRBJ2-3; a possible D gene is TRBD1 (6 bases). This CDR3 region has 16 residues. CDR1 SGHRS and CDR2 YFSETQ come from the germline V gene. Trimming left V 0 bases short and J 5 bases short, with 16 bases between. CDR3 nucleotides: TGCGCCAGCAGCTTGGACCTTCAGGGGCATGGAGATACGCAGTATTTT. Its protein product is CASSLDLQGHGDTQYF.

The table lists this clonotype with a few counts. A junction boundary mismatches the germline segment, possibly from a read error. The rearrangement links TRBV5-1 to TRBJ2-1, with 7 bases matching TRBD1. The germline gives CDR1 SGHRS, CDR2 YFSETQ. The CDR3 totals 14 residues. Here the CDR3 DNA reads TGCGTCAGCAGCTTGCACAGGGGAGTCAATGAGCAGTTCTTC. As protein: CVSSLHRGVNEQFF.

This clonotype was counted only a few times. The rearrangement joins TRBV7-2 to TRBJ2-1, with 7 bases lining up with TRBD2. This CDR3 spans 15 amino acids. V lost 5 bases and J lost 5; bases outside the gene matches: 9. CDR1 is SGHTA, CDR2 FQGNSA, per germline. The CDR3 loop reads CASSTKRGVNNEQFF. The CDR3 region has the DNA TGTGCCAGCAGCACCAAGCGGGGAGTAAACAATGAGCAGTTCTTC.

CDR3 DNA sequence: TGTGCCAGCAGGGCCGACAGGAGCCAAACTCCTTTCTTT. Translating gives CASRADRSQTPFF. The V and J genes are TRBV6-1 and TRBJ1-1; perhaps TRBD1 as D (6 bases). This CDR3 is 13 amino acids long. The V end lost 6 bases, the J end lost 12 bases, and 20 bases lay between the germline ends. Looked up from germline, CDR1 is MNHNS and CDR2 is SASEGT.

CDR3 in amino acids: CARSRDLFSYNEQFF. Here the CDR3 DNA reads TGCGCCAGAAGCCGCGACTTGTTTTCCTACAATGAGCAGTTCTTC. The V and J genes are TRBV5-1 and TRBJ2-1, with no clear D. This CDR3 region has 15 residues. CDR1 and CDR2 (germline): SGHRS, YFSETQ. Deletions cut 8 bases from V and 1 base from J, with 16 bases between.

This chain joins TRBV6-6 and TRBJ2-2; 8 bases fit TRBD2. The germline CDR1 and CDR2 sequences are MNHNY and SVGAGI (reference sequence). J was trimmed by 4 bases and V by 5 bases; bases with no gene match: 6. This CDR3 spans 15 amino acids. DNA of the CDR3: TGTGCCAGCAGTAAGGGACTAGATGGCACCGGGGAGCTGTTTTTT. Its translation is CASSKGLDGTGELFF.

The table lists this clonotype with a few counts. The CDR3 nucleotides read TGTGCCAGCAGCTACATGGCGGGGGCGGCCAAAAACATTCAGTTCTTC. This encodes CASSYMAGAAKNIQFF. The chain uses TRBV7-2 and TRBJ2-1, with D possibly being TRBD2 (7 bases). The V end lost 4 bases, the J end lost 13 bases, and 26 bases lay between the germline ends. This CDR3 is 16 amino acids long. Germline assignment: CDR1 SGHTA and CDR2 FQGNSA.

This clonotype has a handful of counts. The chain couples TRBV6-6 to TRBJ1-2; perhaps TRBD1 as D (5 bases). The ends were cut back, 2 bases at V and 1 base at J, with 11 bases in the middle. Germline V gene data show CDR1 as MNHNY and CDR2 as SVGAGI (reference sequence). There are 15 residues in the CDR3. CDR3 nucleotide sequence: TGTGCCAGCAGTTACCGGCAGGGTCTTAACTATGGCTACACCTTC. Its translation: CASSYRQGLNYGYTF.

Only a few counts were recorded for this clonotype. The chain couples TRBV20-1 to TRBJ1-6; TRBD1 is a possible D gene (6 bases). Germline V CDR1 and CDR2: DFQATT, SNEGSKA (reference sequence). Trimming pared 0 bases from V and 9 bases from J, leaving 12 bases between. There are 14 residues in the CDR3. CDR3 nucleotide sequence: TGCAGTGCTAGAGATCAGGGGCGCTTTTCACCCCTCCACTTT. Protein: CSARDQGRFSPLHF.